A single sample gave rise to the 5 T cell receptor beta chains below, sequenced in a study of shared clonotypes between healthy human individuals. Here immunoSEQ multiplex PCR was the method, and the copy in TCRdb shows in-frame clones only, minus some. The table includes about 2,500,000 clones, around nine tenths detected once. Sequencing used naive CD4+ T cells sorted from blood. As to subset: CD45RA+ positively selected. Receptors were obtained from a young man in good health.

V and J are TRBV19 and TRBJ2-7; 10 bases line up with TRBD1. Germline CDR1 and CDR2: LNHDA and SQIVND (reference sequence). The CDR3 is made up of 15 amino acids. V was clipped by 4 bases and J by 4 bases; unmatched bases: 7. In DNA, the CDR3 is TGTGCCAGTAGTAGGGGGACAGGGGTCGGTTACGAGCAGTACTTC. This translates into CASSRGTGVGYEQYF. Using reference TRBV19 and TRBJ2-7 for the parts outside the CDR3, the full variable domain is DGGITQSPKYLFRKEGQNVTLSCEQNLNHDAMYWYRQDPGQGLRLIYYSQIVNDFQKGDIAEGYSVSREKKESFPLTVTSAQKNPTAFYLCASSRGTGVGYEQYFGPGTRLTVT.

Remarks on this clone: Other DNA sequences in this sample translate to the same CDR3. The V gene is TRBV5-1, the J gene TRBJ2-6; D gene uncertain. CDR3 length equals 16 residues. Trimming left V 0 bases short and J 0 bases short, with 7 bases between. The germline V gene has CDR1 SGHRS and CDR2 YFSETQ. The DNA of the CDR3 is TGCGCCAGCAGCTTGGAAGGGAACTCTGGGGCCAACGTCCTGACTTTC. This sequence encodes CASSLEGNSGANVLTF.

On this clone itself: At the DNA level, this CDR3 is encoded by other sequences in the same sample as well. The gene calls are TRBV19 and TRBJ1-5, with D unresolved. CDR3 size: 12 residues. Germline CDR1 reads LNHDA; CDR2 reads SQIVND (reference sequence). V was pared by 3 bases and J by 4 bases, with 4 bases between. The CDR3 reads CASSIPNQPQHF. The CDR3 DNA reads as TGTGCCAGTAGTATCCCAAATCAGCCCCAGCATTTT.

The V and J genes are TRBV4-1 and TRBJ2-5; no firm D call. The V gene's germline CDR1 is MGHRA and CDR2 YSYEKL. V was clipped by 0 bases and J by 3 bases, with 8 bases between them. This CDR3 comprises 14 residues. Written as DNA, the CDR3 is TGCGCCAGCAGCCAAGATCAGGTCAAAGAGACCCAGTACTTC. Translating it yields CASSQDQVKETQYF.

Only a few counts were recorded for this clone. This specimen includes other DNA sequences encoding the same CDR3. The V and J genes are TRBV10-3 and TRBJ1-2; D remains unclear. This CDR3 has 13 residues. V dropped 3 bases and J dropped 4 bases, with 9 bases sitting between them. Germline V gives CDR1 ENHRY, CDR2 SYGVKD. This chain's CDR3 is CAISDGLSYGYTF. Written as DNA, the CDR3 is TGTGCCATCAGTGATGGACTTAGCTATGGCTACACCTTC.